Listed here are 4 T cell receptor beta chains from one sample, sequenced in a study of T cells in localized non-small cell lung cancer. Clones were sequenced by immunoSEQ multiplex PCR, and TCRdb holds only the in-frame ones, with some missing. Counted here are more than 2,500 clones, roughly 24% occurring once; the ten biggest clones make up over 25%. The sample was lung tumor tissue, taken before any cancer treatment. These receptor sequences come from a male donor at least 60 years old with stage I lung adenocarcinoma.

This chain connects TRBV18 to TRBJ2-5, with a possible D match to TRBD1 (6 bases). Germline CDR1 and CDR2: KGHSH and LQKENI. V was trimmed by 5 bases and J by 3 bases, leaving 10 bases between them. The length of the CDR3 is 13 residues. The CDR3 DNA is TGTGCCAGCTCATCAGACAGGAAAGAGACCCAGTACTTC. Protein product: CASSSDRKETQYF.

This chain links TRBV7-5 with TRBJ1-2; the table names TRBD1, a call not compared with the DNA. TRBV7-5 is reported as a pseudogene. This CDR3 has 14 residues. As DNA, the CDR3 is TGTGCCAGCAGCCGAGACAGTTTGAACTATGGCTACACCTTC. Its translation is CASSRDSLNYGYTF.

By share, this clone ranks as medium-sized. V and J are TRBV11-3 and TRBJ1-1; D possibly corresponds to TRBD1 (6 bases). Trimming pared 1 base from V and 10 bases from J, leaving 25 bases between. The CDR3 extends over 17 amino acids. Germline CDR1 SGHNT, CDR2 YENEEA. The CDR3 protein is CASSLGRGTQRPLGAFF. DNA for the CDR3: TGTGCCAGCAGCTTAGGGAGGGGGACACAGCGTCCACTGGGAGCTTTCTTT. Full variable domain (remainder filled in from reference TRBV11-3 and TRBJ1-1): EAGVVQSPRYKIIEKKQPVAFWCNPISGHNTLYWYLQNLGQGPELLIRYENEEAVDDSQLPKDRFSAERLKGVDSTLKIQPAELGDSAVYLCASSLGRGTQRPLGAFFGQGTRLTVV.

By proportion, this clone is medium-sized. The V and J genes are TRBV9 and TRBJ2-3, with D perhaps TRBD2 (5 bases). V dropped 4 bases and J dropped 6 bases, with 21 bases sitting between them. The CDR3 spans 16 residues. Germline V gene sequence: CDR1 SGDLS, CDR2 YYNGEE. The CDR3 loop is CASSLEGLEGADTQYF. The CDR3 DNA reads as TGTGCCAGCAGCCTCGAAGGGCTCGAGGGAGCGGATACGCAGTATTTT.